The text below deals with one T cell receptor beta chain. The CDR3 loop spans 14 amino acids. Looked up from germline, CDR1 is SGHRS and CDR2 is YFSETQ. The V gene end was trimmed by 4 bases and the J gene end by 5 bases; junction bases not matched to a gene: 2. The sample comes from a study of cytomegalovirus exposure and HLA in healthy donors. Study information: The use of the same platform for the 95 to 150 validation repertoires and the 600 to 800 first-cohort repertoires was reported by a later analysis.

Sequencing was performed with immunoSEQ multiplex PCR; in TCRdb, only in-frame clones are kept and a portion is missing. The top ten clones hold around 7.2% of a sample with 150,000 to 200,000 clones, roughly 86% of them seen once. The material sequenced was PBMCs. The origin of this receptor is a man aged 25-45 years in good health and CMV-seropositive. J is TRBJ1-5 and V is TRBV5-1; TRBD1 agrees at 11 bases. CDR3 DNA: TGCGCCAGCAGCGAGGGACAGGGGGATCAGCCCCAGCATTTT. Translating it yields CASSEGQGDQPQHF.